Presented here are 20 T cell receptor beta chains from one specimen sequenced in a study of CD8 T cells in ankylosing spondylitis. The antigens for these receptors are not known. In TCRdb, the 5' RACE reads were re-called with MiXCR into one record per CDR3 protein. The sample lists 700,000 to 1,000,000 distinct CDR3 sequences, over 9.5% occurring once. Study observations and caveats: One TCR beta motif, made up of several highly homologous variants, appeared characteristic of ankylosing spondylitis blood.

Sequencing input: blood, either unsorted or a sorted T cell fraction (not recorded which). These receptors originate from a male donor with ankylosing spondylitis.

The chain has TRBV20-1 and TRBJ2-2; no reliable D call. Germline CDR1 and CDR2: DFQATT and SNEGSKA (reference sequence). There are 13 residues in the CDR3. The V end was cut by 5 bases, the J end by 4 bases, with 11 bases between. This chain's CDR3 is CSAGDLFTGELFF. Written as DNA, the CDR3 is TGCAGTGCTGGCGACTTATTCACCGGGGAGCTGTTTTTT.

This clonotype was found a few times. The chain uses TRBV7-2 and TRBJ2-1, with D possibly being TRBD1 or TRBD2 (5 bases each). The ends were cut back, 1 base at V and 3 bases at J, with 10 bases in the middle. Germline V CDR1 and CDR2: SGHTA, FQGNSA. This CDR3 comprises 15 residues. The CDR3 spells CASSLGGNNYNEQFF. The CDR3 nucleotides are TGTGCCAGCAGCTTAGGGGGGAATAACTACAATGAGCAGTTCTTC.

V is TRBV4-3 and J is TRBJ2-6; D is unclear. V dropped 0 bases and J dropped 4 bases, with 10 bases sitting between them. CDR3 length: 16 residues. CDR1 and CDR2 (germline): LGHNA, YSLEER. CDR3 sequence reads: CASSQDLRPGANVLTF. The CDR3 bases are TGCGCCAGCAGCCAAGATCTCCGGCCAGGGGCCAACGTCCTGACTTTC.

This clonotype has a handful of counts. V and J are TRBV4-3 and TRBJ2-7, with TRBD2 as a possible D gene (6 bases). The germline V and J ends were trimmed by 1 base and 3 bases, with 10 bases remaining between them. There are 14 residues in the CDR3. Germline CDR1 and CDR2: LGHNA and YSLEER. The CDR3 here is CASSQVSGGYEQYF. The CDR3 region has the DNA TGCGCCAGCAGCCAAGTGTCCGGGGGCTACGAGCAGTACTTC.

This clonotype was detected only a few times. The chain is built from TRBV7-8 and TRBJ1-6, with no clear D. V gave up 0 bases and J gave up 14 bases, with 23 bases separating them. The CDR3 has 17 residues. Germline loops: CDR1 SGHVS, CDR2 FQNEAQ. CDR3 nucleotides: TGTGCCAGCAGCTTAGCGCAGACCCGGGCGTTCCTTCAGACCCTCCACTTT. Its translation is CASSLAQTRAFLQTLHF.

This clonotype was picked up many times. J is TRBJ2-7 and V is TRBV7-6, with a possible D match to TRBD2 (6 bases). V lost 1 base and J 2 bases, leaving 12 bases between the germline ends. The CDR3 covers 15 residues. Germline V gene data show CDR1 as SGHVS and CDR2 as FNYEAQ. In DNA form, the CDR3 reads TGTGCCAGCAGCTTAGTAGCGGATCGGACCTACGAGCAGTACTTC. Its translation: CASSLVADRTYEQYF.

Concerning this clonotype itself: The junction shows a germline mismatch at one end, possibly a read error. The genes are TRBV6-2 or TRBV6-3 and TRBJ1-2; 7 nucleotides line up with TRBD1. This CDR3 comprises 14 residues. Germline V lookup: CDR1 MNHEY, CDR2 SVGEGT. CDR3 in DNA: TGTGCCAGCACCCGAACAGGGGACAACTATGGCCACACCTTC. Translating gives CASTRTGDNYGHTF.

This clonotype has a count of ten or more. The chain joins TRBV24-1 to TRBJ2-2; D is ambiguous. Germline loops: CDR1 KGHDR, CDR2 SFDVKD. The V and J ends lost 5 bases and 6 bases respectively, with 3 bases between them. This CDR3 comprises 11 residues. The CDR3 loop reads CATSAAGELFF. CDR3 coding DNA: TGTGCCACCAGTGCCGCCGGGGAGCTGTTTTTT.

The chain carries TRBV27 and TRBJ2-7, with D tentatively TRBD1 (6 bases). The germline V and J ends were trimmed by 3 bases and 2 bases, with 23 bases remaining between them. The CDR3 has 18 residues. Germline V gene sequence: CDR1 MNHEY, CDR2 SMNVEV (reference sequence). CDR3 nucleotides: TGTGCCAGCAGTTTCTATCCTCGACAGGCCAGGGGTGCCTACGAGCAGTACTTC. Protein sequence: CASSFYPRQARGAYEQYF.

This clonotype was seen repeatedly, ten times or more. The V gene is TRBV20-1, the J gene TRBJ1-1; no reliable D call. V was trimmed by 0 bases and J by 0 bases, leaving 8 bases between them. Per germline, CDR1 DFQATT and CDR2 SNEGSKA (reference sequence). The CDR3 has 14 residues. Written as DNA, the CDR3 is TGCAGTGCTAGAGATCGGCTCCTGAACACTGAAGCTTTCTTT. Translating it yields CSARDRLLNTEAFF.

The table lists this clonotype with a few counts. V gene TRBV27 combines with J gene TRBJ2-1, with D tentatively TRBD1 or TRBD2 (6 bases each). Between the trimmed V and J ends, which lost 2 bases and 5 bases, there was a span of 13 bases. This CDR3 has 15 amino acids. Germline-derived CDR1 and CDR2 are MNHEY and SMNVEV (reference sequence). CDR3 DNA: TGTGCCAGCAGTTTAATTAGGGGGGTCGACAATGAGCAGTTCTTC. As protein: CASSLIRGVDNEQFF.

Many counts were recorded for this clonotype. This chain links TRBV6-5 with TRBJ2-1, with no clear D. The CDR3 loop spans 12 amino acids. Trimming cost V 5 bases and J 5 bases, with 7 bases left between them. Germline CDR1 MNHEY, CDR2 SVGAGI. CDR3 nucleotide sequence: TGTGCCAGCAGTCGCCCGGACAATGAGCAGTTCTTC. Its translation: CASSRPDNEQFF.

This clonotype was picked up a small number of times. V and J are TRBV6-2 or TRBV6-3 and TRBJ1-2; tentatively, D is TRBD1 (6 bases). CDR1 and CDR2 (germline): MNHEY, SVGEGT. Trimming took 6 bases from V and 4 from J, leaving 15 bases between them. The CDR3 length is 14 residues. CDR3 DNA: TGTGCCAGCAGAACCTACAGGGACCTCTATGGCTACACCTTC. Translating gives CASRTYRDLYGYTF.

J is TRBJ2-3 and V is TRBV12-3 or TRBV12-4; 7 nucleotides align to TRBD1. The CDR3 has 15 amino acids. Germline trimming cut 5 bases from V and 2 bases from J; bases unmatched to any gene: 7. For the CDR3, the DNA is TGTGCCAGCAGTGACCGGGACAGATACACAGATACGCAGTATTTT. This translates into CASSDRDRYTDTQYF.

In regard to this clonotype: Being one base from a much bigger clone, this may be a read error. The V gene is TRBV12-3 or TRBV12-4, the J gene TRBJ1-1; 7 bases map to TRBD1. This CDR3 is 13 amino acids long. The V gene end was trimmed by 7 bases and the J gene end by 4 bases; junction bases not matched to a gene: 6. This CDR3 is CASTPQGGTEAFF. The CDR3, as DNA: TGTGCCAGCACCCCGCAGGGGGGCACTGAAGCTTTCTTT.

This clonotype was counted a few times. The chain couples TRBV6-5 to TRBJ2-7; 7 positions match TRBD1. Germline values: CDR1 MNHEY, CDR2 SVGAGI. The junction had 5 bases not matched to a gene; V was cut back by 4 bases and J by 5 bases. The length of the CDR3 is 13 residues. As DNA, the CDR3 is TGTGCCAGCAGTTTCAGACAGGGCGACGAGCAGTACTTC. Its protein product is CASSFRQGDEQYF.

The chain couples TRBV28 to TRBJ2-1; tentative D call: TRBD2 (6 bases). The CDR3 has 15 amino acids. Germline loops: CDR1 MDHEN, CDR2 SYDVKM. The V end lost 4 bases, the J end lost 7 bases, and 17 bases lay between the germline ends. The CDR3 DNA reads as TGTGCCAGCAGTTACGGGGGAGAGAAGGTAAATGAGCAGTTCTTC. Amino acid sequence: CASSYGGEKVNEQFF.

The chain joins TRBV25-1 to TRBJ2-1, with D tentatively TRBD2 (6 bases). The CDR3 loop spans 16 amino acids. Trimming cost V 5 bases and J 10 bases, with 24 bases left between them. CDR1 MGHDK and CDR2 SYGVNS come from the germline V gene. The DNA for the CDR3 is TGTGCCAGCAGTCCTCGACCCACGACTAGTGTTGGGGAGCAGTTCTTC. Its protein product is CASSPRPTTSVGEQFF.

This clonotype has more than one count but fewer than ten. The chain couples TRBV6-1 to TRBJ2-7; D uncertain. This CDR3 comprises 14 residues. Germline V lookup: CDR1 MNHNS, CDR2 SASEGT. Trimming removed 9 bases from V and 3 bases from J, with 18 bases in between. The CDR3 loop is CASSRALDNYEQYF. DNA of the CDR3: TGTGCCAGTTCCCGGGCCCTAGATAACTACGAGCAGTACTTC.

This rearrangement joins TRBV6-2 or TRBV6-3 to TRBJ1-2; D uncertain. The V gene lost 8 bases and the J gene lost 1 base, with 17 bases spanning the gap. CDR1 and CDR2 (germline): MNHEY, SVGEGT. The CDR3 has 15 amino acids. CDR3 coding DNA: TGTGCCAGCGGCCCAGGCGGCAGCTTTAACTATGGCTACACCTTC. Translation gives CASGPGGSFNYGYTF.